The clone carrying this TCR beta chain was observed once. These data are taken from a study of blood T cell repertoires in COVID-19. Whole-study context: Donors in the United States, Italy and Spain gave samples during acute or convalescent COVID-19. From T cells, B-cell-depleted T cells, or PBMCs came the material, which was cDNA or gDNA.

Germline-derived CDR1 and CDR2 are MNHNY and SVGAGI (reference sequence). This CDR3 contains 15 residues. V was cut by 2 bases and J by 6 bases, with 13 bases left in between. In the source study's methods: The authors estimated nucleated cell counts from reference gene primer amplification. Produced via immunoSEQ multiplex PCR; TCRdb's table is partial and in-frame only. D and trimming were read from the DNA, whereas the V and J calls and clone size are those reported in that table. The sample has under 140,000 clones; about 85% are singletons. The chain recombines TRBV6-6 with TRBJ1-4, with D perhaps TRBD1 (5 bases). The TCR sequence derives from a human donor in a cohort sampled during active COVID-19. Material: peripheral blood. This chain's CDR3 is CASSYIRAVDEKLFF. In DNA, the CDR3 is TGTGCCAGCAGTTACATCAGGGCGGTGGATGAAAAACTGTTTTTT.